Below are 30 T cell receptor beta chains sequenced from a single sample in a study of memory CD4+ T cells and cytomegalovirus serostatus. The sort gate was single viable CD3+CD4+CD8-CD45RO+ cells for memory CD4+ T cells. TCRdb's copy holds only in-frame clones and misses some; the assay was immunoSEQ multiplex PCR. Among roughly 76,000 clones listed, 75% to 85% were seen once. Sequenced: memory CD4+ T cells from blood. All receptors derive from an adult in good health and CMV-seropositive.

The chain couples TRBV6-6 to TRBJ2-5; D ambiguous. V was cut by 7 bases and J by 5 bases, with 20 bases left in between. This CDR3 spans 15 amino acids. The germline V gene has CDR1 MNHNY and CDR2 SVGAGI (reference sequence). The CDR3: CASKPGIGSLETQYF. In DNA form, the CDR3 reads TGTGCCAGCAAACCCGGAATCGGAAGCCTGGAGACCCAGTACTTC.

The rearrangement uses TRBV5-6 and TRBJ1-4; D ambiguous. The CDR3 spans 16 residues. The germline V gene encodes CDR1 SGHDT and CDR2 YYEEEE. With 0 bases removed from V and 6 bases from J, the gap between germline ends came to 15 bases. This CDR3 reads CASSLALRSGYEKLFF. CDR3 sequence (DNA): TGTGCCAGCAGCTTGGCACTGAGGAGTGGGTATGAAAAACTGTTTTTT.

This clone was observed a single time. J is TRBJ2-5 and V is TRBV5-5; D perhaps matches TRBD1 (7 bases). CDR3 length: 16 amino acids. With 3 bases removed from V and 3 bases from J, the gap between germline ends came to 18 bases. The V gene's germline CDR1 is SGHKS and CDR2 YYEKEE (reference sequence). This chain's CDR3 is CASSWGVGGGEETQYF. In nucleotides, the CDR3 is TGTGCCAGCAGCTGGGGGGTCGGAGGGGGCGAAGAGACCCAGTACTTC.

V gene TRBV19 combines with J gene TRBJ2-3; no reliable D call. CDR1 and CDR2 (germline): LNHDA, SQIVND (reference sequence). V lost 5 bases, J lost 6 bases, and 12 bases lay in between. There are 13 residues in the CDR3. The CDR3 DNA sequence: TGTGCCAGTAGTCAAGTACGACATGATACGCAGTATTTT. Protein sequence: CASSQVRHDTQYF.

The J gene is TRBJ2-7, the V gene TRBV5-1; TRBD2 might be the D (7 bases). The CDR3 sequence is 15 residues long. Trimming pared 5 bases from V and 6 bases from J, leaving 21 bases between. CDR1 is SGHRS and CDR2 is YFSETQ in the germline V gene. The CDR3 bases are TGCGCCAGCAGTGTTGGGGGGGGCACGATTCCCGAGCAGTACTTC. Its protein product is CASSVGGGTIPEQYF.

The chain employs TRBV4-1 and TRBJ1-6; TRBD1 matches 7 bases. J lost 2 bases, V lost 0 bases, and 7 bases had no gene match. In germline, CDR1 is MGHRA, CDR2 YSYEKL. The CDR3 covers 18 residues. CDR3 protein: CASSQDWAGGTYNSPLHF. The CDR3 bases are TGCGCCAGCAGCCAAGATTGGGCAGGGGGAACCTATAATTCACCCCTCCACTTT.

V is TRBV30 and J is TRBJ2-1; 8 bases match TRBD2. The CDR3 length is 14 residues. Germline V gene sequence: CDR1 GTSNPN, CDR2 SVGIG (reference sequence). With 3 bases clipped from V and 7 bases from J, the junction kept 8 bases outside the gene matches. CDR3 residues: CAWRGLEIGNEQFF. CDR3 sequence (DNA): TGTGCCTGGAGGGGACTAGAGATTGGAAATGAGCAGTTCTTC.

This clone was seen once. The DNA for the CDR3 is TGTGCCAGCAGTTTCTCCTTACAAGGGGGCAATCAGCCCCAGCATTTT. Residues: CASSFSLQGGNQPQHF. The rearrangement uses TRBV28 and TRBJ1-5, with a weak D call TRBD1 (5 bases). The CDR3 is made up of 16 amino acids. Trimming left V 3 bases short and J 2 bases short, with 14 bases between. Per the germline V gene, CDR1 is MDHEN and CDR2 is SYDVKM.

The chain is built from TRBV5-1 and TRBJ2-2; possibly TRBD2 for D (6 bases). CDR1 SGHRS and CDR2 YFSETQ come from the germline V gene. V lost 0 bases and J 2 bases, leaving 8 bases between the germline ends. The CDR3 totals 15 residues. The chain's CDR3 is CASSLAGTNTGELFF. As DNA, the CDR3 is TGCGCCAGCAGCTTGGCCGGGACTAACACCGGGGAGCTGTTTTTT. The full variable domain, with the rest looked up from reference TRBV5-1 and TRBJ2-2, is KAGVTQTPRYLIKTRGQQVTLSCSPISGHRSVSWYQQTPGQGLQFLFEYFSETQRNKGNFPGRFSGRQFSNSRSEMNVSTLELGDSALYLCASSLAGTNTGELFFGEGSRLTVL.

The V gene is TRBV27, the J gene TRBJ2-7; 11 positions agree with TRBD1. The CDR3 is 16 amino acids. Germline loops: CDR1 MNHEY, CDR2 SMNVEV (reference sequence). Trimming took 2 bases from V and 2 from J; bases not matched to a gene: 5. The CDR3 nucleotides read TGTGCCAGCAGTTTAAGCCCGGGACAGGGGGCCTACGAGCAGTACGTC. This gives the protein CASSLSPGQGAYEQYV.

This chain joins TRBV6-5 and TRBJ2-1, with 8 bases lining up with TRBD2. From germline, CDR1 is MNHEY and CDR2 SVGAGI. The CDR3 is 14 residues long. V shed 7 bases, J shed 6 bases, and the junction held 8 bases outside the gene matches. CDR3 bases: TGTGCCAGCACCGCTAGCGGGCCCGGCAATGAGCAGTTCTTC. Amino acids: CASTASGPGNEQFF.

V usage is TRBV5-1 and J usage is TRBJ2-3; the D is unclear. Germline-derived CDR1 and CDR2 are SGHRS and YFSETQ. The CDR3 loop spans 15 amino acids. Trimming removed 1 base at V and 0 bases at J, with 9 bases between. The DNA for the CDR3 is TGCGCCAGCAGCTTGCAGCAGCACAGCACAGATACGCAGTATTTT. It is translated as CASSLQQHSTDTQYF.

CDR3: CASTPDRGAEQFF. Here the CDR3 DNA reads TGTGCCAGTACCCCGGACAGGGGAGCAGAGCAGTTCTTC. This chain links TRBV19 with TRBJ2-1, with 9 bases lining up with TRBD1. The V segment lost 7 bases and the J segment 10 bases; nucleotides outside the gene matches: 8. This CDR3 is 13 amino acids long. Germline CDR1 reads LNHDA; CDR2 reads SQIVND (reference sequence). Full variable domain (remainder filled in from reference TRBV19 and TRBJ2-1): DGGITQSPKYLFRKEGQNVTLSCEQNLNHDAMYWYRQDPGQGLRLIYYSQIVNDFQKGDIAEGYSVSREKKESFPLTVTSAQKNPTAFYLCASTPDRGAEQFFGPGTRLTVL.

By share, this clone counts as medium-sized. This chain links TRBV6-6 with TRBJ1-2; D uncertain. The CDR3 covers 16 residues. V lost 6 bases, J lost 0 bases, and 17 bases lay in between. CDR1 is MNHNY, CDR2 SVGAGI, per germline (reference sequence). The CDR3 region is CASSGDWGTANYGYTF. In DNA, the CDR3 is TGTGCCAGCAGCGGTGATTGGGGAACAGCTAACTATGGCTACACCTTC.

This clone is labeled large. This chain joins TRBV19 and TRBJ1-2; the D is unclear. V was shortened by 5 bases and J by 9 bases, with 16 bases between the two germline ends. The CDR3 is 13 residues long. Germline V gives CDR1 LNHDA, CDR2 SQIVND (reference sequence). The DNA of the CDR3 is TGTGCCAGTAGTCGAAGCGGGGTAGAAAGCTACACCTTC. This sequence encodes CASSRSGVESYTF.

The rearrangement links TRBV6-1 to TRBJ1-2; 8 positions agree with TRBD1. This CDR3 has 15 amino acids. Germline lookup yields CDR1 MNHNS and CDR2 SASEGT. V shed 6 bases, J shed 2 bases, and the junction held 8 bases outside the gene matches. CDR3 amino acids: CASRDREGVNYGYTF. In DNA form, the CDR3 reads TGTGCCAGCAGGGACAGGGAAGGGGTAAACTATGGCTACACCTTC.

The chain combines TRBV6-6 with TRBJ2-7; D is unresolved. Germline V gives CDR1 MNHNY, CDR2 SVGAGI (reference sequence). The V and J ends lost 4 bases and 9 bases respectively, with 16 bases between them. The CDR3 spans 13 residues. In DNA form, the CDR3 reads TGTGCCAGCAGTTCGGACGATCCCCTCGTGCAGTACTTC. Its protein product is CASSSDDPLVQYF.

V usage is TRBV12-5 and J usage is TRBJ2-2; tentative D call: TRBD1 (5 bases). The CDR3 runs to 18 residues. The germline V gene has CDR1 LGHNT and CDR2 FRNRAP. V lost 2 bases, J lost 6 bases, and 22 bases lay in between. CDR3 amino acids: CASGLTNKPAGSSGELFF. CDR3 sequence (DNA): TGTGCTAGTGGTTTGACTAATAAACCGGCAGGGTCCTCCGGGGAGCTGTTTTTT.

In regard to this clone: This sample also contains other DNA sequences that code for the same CDR3. The rearrangement links TRBV19 to TRBJ1-1, with unresolved D. This CDR3 comprises 14 residues. The V end was cut by 3 bases, the J end by 0 bases, with 8 bases between. From germline, CDR1 is LNHDA and CDR2 SQIVND (reference sequence). This chain's CDR3 is CASSIGLLNTEAFF. In nucleotides, the CDR3 is TGTGCCAGTAGTATCGGGCTCTTGAACACTGAAGCTTTCTTT.

The genes are TRBV6-5 and TRBJ2-5; D possibly matches TRBD1 or TRBD2 (6 bases each). The CDR3 length is 14 residues. V lost 0 bases to trimming and J lost 4 bases, with 9 bases between them. Germline lookup yields CDR1 MNHEY and CDR2 SVGAGI. CDR3 sequence: CASSYSRGVETQYF. The CDR3 DNA follows: TGTGCCAGCAGTTACTCGAGGGGGGTAGAGACCCAGTACTTC.

The chain uses TRBV9 and TRBJ2-5; the match to TRBD1 covers 7 bases. The CDR3 loop spans 15 amino acids. CDR1 is SGDLS and CDR2 is YYNGEE in the germline V gene. V lost 2 bases to trimming and J lost 5 bases; unmatched junction nucleotides: 9. This CDR3 reads CASSVRQGLAETQYF. Written as DNA, the CDR3 is TGTGCCAGCAGCGTTCGACAGGGATTAGCGGAGACCCAGTACTTC.

This sequence joins TRBV27 and TRBJ2-7; 7 bases are shared with TRBD2. V dropped 3 bases and J dropped 0; count of bases not matched to a gene: 8. CDR1 and CDR2 from the germline V gene are MNHEY and SMNVEV (reference sequence). The CDR3 totals 16 residues. The CDR3 loop reads CASSFGPAGSSYEQYV. The DNA of the CDR3 is TGTGCCAGCAGTTTCGGGCCAGCGGGGAGCTCCTACGAGCAGTACGTC.

The chain combines TRBV7-2 with TRBJ2-1; TRBD1 agrees at 8 bases. CDR3 size: 12 residues. The germline V gene has CDR1 SGHTA and CDR2 FQGNSA. The V segment lost 4 bases and the J segment 10 bases; nucleotides outside the gene matches: 3. This CDR3 reads CASSWTGQEQFF. DNA of the CDR3: TGTGCCAGCAGCTGGACAGGGCAGGAGCAGTTCTTC.

J is TRBJ1-6 and V is TRBV20-1; a possible D gene is TRBD1 (5 bases). V lost 5 bases and J lost 12, with 8 bases in between. Germline assignment: CDR1 DFQATT and CDR2 SNEGSKA (reference sequence). The CDR3 extends over 10 amino acids. The CDR3: CSAGGEPLHF. DNA of the CDR3: TGCAGTGCTGGGGGAGAACCCCTCCACTTT.

The chain couples TRBV25-1 to TRBJ1-4; no clear D gene. CDR1 is MGHDK and CDR2 is SYGVNS in the germline V gene. The CDR3 is 16 amino acids. Trimming shortened V by 5 bases and J by 7 bases, and 20 bases separated the two germline ends. The CDR3 reads CASSPSLAVRTEKLFF. CDR3 DNA sequence: TGTGCCAGCAGTCCTTCCCTGGCAGTCAGGACTGAAAAACTGTTTTTT.

The V gene is TRBV12-5, the J gene TRBJ2-7; possibly TRBD1 for D (7 bases). Germline lookup yields CDR1 LGHNT and CDR2 FRNRAP. CDR3 length: 15 residues. V lost 1 base and J lost 7, with 17 bases in between. CDR3 coding DNA: TGTGCTAGTGGTTTGGCTACCGACAGGGCGGGGGAGCAGTACGTC. Translated: CASGLATDRAGEQYV.

This chain joins TRBV29-1 and TRBJ2-5; D gene uncertain. The V end was cut by 7 bases, the J end by 2 bases, with 11 bases between. The CDR3 has 12 amino acids. CDR1 is SQVTM, CDR2 ANQGSEA, per germline. Written as DNA, the CDR3 is TGCAGCGCAGGACCGCCTCAAGAGACCCAGTACTTC. As protein: CSAGPPQETQYF.

The CDR3, as DNA: TGTGCCAGCAGCCCCCGGAGGGGAAAAGAGACCCAGTACTTC. Protein product: CASSPRRGKETQYF. The chain couples TRBV7-2 to TRBJ2-5, with D perhaps matching TRBD2 (6 bases). Trimming left V 5 bases short and J 3 bases short, with 13 bases between. Germline values: CDR1 SGHTA, CDR2 FQGNSA. CDR3 length: 14 amino acids.

The chain's CDR3 is CASGQKAGQTLEDYGYTF. In DNA, the CDR3 is TGTGCTAGTGGTCAGAAGGCGGGACAGACACTTGAGGACTATGGCTACACCTTC. The V gene is TRBV12-5, the J gene TRBJ1-2; TRBD1 matches 7 bases. J gave up 3 bases and V 5 bases, and 18 bases lay outside the gene matches. In germline, CDR1 is LGHNT, CDR2 FRNRAP. The CDR3 has 18 residues. The full variable domain, in which reference TRBV12-5 and TRBJ1-2 provide the parts outside the CDR3, is DARVTQTPRHKVTEMGQEVTMRCQPILGHNTVFWYRQTMMQGLELLAYFRNRAPLDDSGMPKDRFSAEMPDATLATLKIQPSEPRDSAVYFCASGQKAGQTLEDYGYTFGSGTRLTVV.

The rearrangement joins TRBV4-1 to TRBJ2-1; a weak D match, TRBD2 (5 bases). The CDR3 spans 18 residues. Trimming pared 4 bases from V and 0 bases from J, leaving 19 bases between. Germline CDR1 is MGHRA and CDR2 is YSYEKL. CDR3 amino acids: CASSRVNLVGSSYNEQFF. The CDR3 DNA sequence: TGCGCCAGCAGCCGCGTGAACCTGGTGGGGAGCTCCTACAATGAGCAGTTCTTC.